This TCR beta chain was found in a study of T cell responses to AZD1222 COVID-19 vaccine. For this clone: Its antigen is not identified.

Only in-frame clones appear in the TCRdb table, and some are missing; sequencing was by immunoSEQ multiplex PCR. Found here are 95,000 to 150,000 clones, 80% to 90% of them singletons; the top ten hold roughly 1.4%. The V gene lost 4 bases and the J gene lost 2 bases, with 13 bases spanning the gap. Germline CDR1 and CDR2: SGHDT and YYEEEE. The CDR3 has 14 residues. Study conclusions and caveats: The sample set comprised mostly white British donors with more females, and clonal diversity was possibly underestimated. Researchers report vaccine-associated CD4 TCRs spanning spike, with dominance at 160-218 and 743-854. Epitopes outside B.1.351 and B.1.1.7 mutated regions reportedly drew nearly half of spike TCRs.

Material: peripheral blood, obtained on day 0 of AZD1222 vaccination. The source is an adult in good health. The chain is built from TRBV5-6 and TRBJ2-7; D might be TRBD1 or TRBD2, each matching 5 bases. This CDR3 is CASSPGTHTYEQYF. In DNA form, the CDR3 reads TGTGCCAGCAGCCCCGGGACGCATACCTACGAGCAGTACTTC. The variable domain in full, completed from reference TRBV5-6 and TRBJ2-7, reads DAGVTQSPTHLIKTRGQQVTLRCSPKSGHDTVSWYQQALGQGPQFIFQYYEEEERQRGNFPDRFSGHQFPNYSSELNVNALLLGDSALYLCASSPGTHTYEQYFGPGTRLTVT.